This entry lists 20 T cell receptor beta chains sequenced from one sample in a study of shared clonotypes between healthy human individuals. Produced via immunoSEQ multiplex PCR; TCRdb's table is partial and in-frame only. This sample has a few million clones, with approximately 90% found just once. Sequencing input: naive CD4+ T cells sorted from blood. Sample subset: CD45RA+ positively selected. These TCRs come from a man younger than 35 in good health.

CDR3: CATKAGSSEQFF. The CDR3 DNA is TGTGCCACTAAAGCAGGGAGTAGTGAGCAGTTCTTC. The chain joins TRBV6-6 to TRBJ2-1; D possibly uses TRBD1 or TRBD2 (5 bases each). V was trimmed by 10 bases and J by 9 bases, leaving 16 bases between them. CDR1 and CDR2 (germline): MNHNY, SVGAGI (reference sequence). This CDR3 is built from 12 residues.

V usage is TRBV5-1 and J usage is TRBJ1-6, with 8 bases aligning to TRBD1. The CDR3 is 15 residues long. The V gene's germline CDR1 is SGHRS and CDR2 YFSETQ. Losses at the gene ends were 0 bases for V and 7 bases for J; bases not matched to a gene: 3. The CDR3 DNA reads as TGCGCCAGCAGCTTGGCGGGACAGGAGAATTCACCCCTCCACTTT. This encodes CASSLAGQENSPLHF.

The DNA of the CDR3 is TGCGCCAGCAGCTTGCTTGGGTGGGCTAGCAAGGCAGATACGCAGTATTTT. This gives the protein CASSLLGWASKADTQYF. The V and J genes are TRBV5-1 and TRBJ2-3, with D possibly being TRBD2 (5 bases). CDR1 and CDR2 (germline): SGHRS, YFSETQ. V lost 1 base and J lost 4, with 19 bases in between. The CDR3 totals 17 residues.

A remark on this clone: The sample carries other DNA sequences with the same CDR3. The chain employs TRBV11-2 and TRBJ2-1; no clear D gene. Trimming removed 4 bases at V and 4 bases at J, with 11 bases between. This CDR3 spans 14 amino acids. Per germline, CDR1 SGHAT and CDR2 FQNNGV. CDR3 region: CASSSSTGYNEQFF. The CDR3 DNA follows: TGTGCCAGCAGCTCCTCCACCGGTTACAATGAGCAGTTCTTC. The full variable domain, completed using reference TRBV11-2 and TRBJ2-1, is EAGVAQSPRYKIIEKRQSVAFWCNPISGHATLYWYQQILGQGPKLLIQFQNNGVVDDSQLPKDRFSAERLKGVDSTLKIQPAKLEDSAVYLCASSSSTGYNEQFFGPGTRLTVL.

The chain carries TRBV19 and TRBJ1-2; D ambiguous. The CDR3 has 13 residues. Trimming cost V 9 bases and J 3 bases, with 14 bases left between them. CDR1 is LNHDA and CDR2 is SQIVND in the germline V gene (reference sequence). The CDR3 DNA follows: TGTGCCAGCCAAGGGCGGAATTACTATGGCTACACCTTC. As protein: CASQGRNYYGYTF.

This clone was seen a few times. The sample carries other DNA sequences with the same CDR3. The chain carries TRBV30 and TRBJ1-2, with D unclear. The germline CDR1 and CDR2 sequences are GTSNPN and SVGIG (reference sequence). V was shortened by 0 bases and J by 7 bases, with 9 bases between the two germline ends. The CDR3 is 12 residues long. Here the CDR3 reads CAWSVGPGGYTF. The DNA for the CDR3 is TGTGCCTGGAGTGTTGGGCCAGGTGGCTACACCTTC.

This rearrangement joins TRBV10-3 to TRBJ2-3; D is uncertain. The germline V gene encodes CDR1 ENHRY and CDR2 SYGVKD. The V and J ends lost 3 bases and 4 bases respectively, with 5 bases between them. The CDR3 length is 12 residues. The CDR3 nucleotides are TGTGCCATCAGTGAAGTCGCAGATACGCAGTATTTT. Translation: CAISEVADTQYF.

The chain links TRBV6-6 to TRBJ1-4, with TRBD1 matching 9 bases. The junction had 2 bases not matched to a gene; V was cut back by 6 bases and J by 3 bases. The CDR3 covers 14 residues. Germline V gene sequence: CDR1 MNHNY, CDR2 SVGAGI (reference sequence). CDR3 nucleotide sequence: TGTGCCAGCAGGACAGGGGGATCTAATGAAAAACTGTTTTTT. Translating it yields CASRTGGSNEKLFF.

V usage is TRBV18 and J usage is TRBJ1-1; no clear D gene. CDR1 is KGHSH and CDR2 is LQKENI in the germline V gene. The CDR3 has 13 amino acids. Trimming stripped 3 bases from V and 6 bases from J, with 11 bases between. For the CDR3, the DNA is TGTGCCAGCTCACCGAGGCTTGAATCTGAAGCTTTCTTT. Translation gives CASSPRLESEAFF.

The rearrangement links TRBV11-2 to TRBJ2-7; D possibly corresponds to TRBD1 (5 bases). V was trimmed by 3 bases and J by 2 bases, leaving 14 bases between them. CDR3 length: 15 amino acids. The germline V gene encodes CDR1 SGHAT and CDR2 FQNNGV. CDR3 sequence (DNA): TGTGCCAGCAGCTTCCGACCGACAGACACCTACGAGCAGTACTTC. This codes for CASSFRPTDTYEQYF.

Worth noting for this clone: Within the sample, other DNA sequences also encode this same CDR3. The chain is built from TRBV30 and TRBJ1-2; D is unresolved. Trimming shortened V by 0 bases and J by 5 bases, and 7 bases separated the two germline ends. The CDR3 covers 12 residues. The germline V gene encodes CDR1 GTSNPN and CDR2 SVGIG (reference sequence). CDR3 DNA sequence: TGTGCCTGGAGTGTAACGGGATATGGCTACACCTTC. This sequence encodes CAWSVTGYGYTF.

The chain has TRBV28 and TRBJ2-5, with 8 nucleotides matching TRBD2. This CDR3 comprises 13 residues. Losses at the gene ends were 6 bases for V and 3 bases for J; bases not matched to a gene: 3. Per germline, CDR1 MDHEN and CDR2 SYDVKM. CDR3 sequence (DNA): TGTGCCAGCAGCCCCGGGGGGGAAGAGACCCAGTACTTC. Translated, it gives CASSPGGEETQYF. The whole variable domain, filled in from reference TRBV28 and TRBJ2-5, reads DVKVTQSSRYLVKRTGEKVFLECVQDMDHENMFWYRQDPGLGLRLIYFSYDVKMKEKGDIPEGYSVSREKKERFSLILESASTNQTSMYLCASSPGGEETQYFGPGTRLLVL.

J is TRBJ2-1 and V is TRBV13; D is perhaps TRBD2 (5 bases). The CDR3 is made up of 17 amino acids. V lost 5 bases and J 0 bases, leaving 17 bases between the germline ends. Germline loops: CDR1 PRHDT, CDR2 FYEKMQ (reference sequence). As DNA, the CDR3 is TGTGCCAGCAGCCCCTCGGACTGGCTTAGCTCCTACAATGAGCAGTTCTTC. This sequence encodes CASSPSDWLSSYNEQFF.

The CDR3, as DNA: TGTGCCAGCAGCCACACATCCAGGACCCCCGGCTTTGAGACCCAGTACTTC. Its protein is CASSHTSRTPGFETQYF. The gene calls are TRBV4-2 and TRBJ2-5, with D uncertain. This CDR3 spans 17 amino acids. Germline V gene sequence: CDR1 LGHNA, CDR2 YNFKEQ. Deletions cut 3 bases from V and 5 bases from J, with 22 bases between.

V is TRBV29-1 and J is TRBJ2-3, with 11 bases that match TRBD2. The CDR3 runs 14 residues. Germline V gives CDR1 SQVTM, CDR2 ANQGSEA. The J segment lost 2 bases and the V segment lost 8 bases, leaving 6 bases of the junction unmatched. CDR3 residues: CSITLAGATDTQYF. The CDR3 bases are TGCAGCATTACACTAGCGGGAGCCACAGATACGCAGTATTTT.

V and J are TRBV5-4 and TRBJ2-2, with 10 nucleotides matching TRBD2. The germline gives CDR1 SGHNT, CDR2 YYREEE (reference sequence). The V gene end was trimmed by 0 bases and the J gene end by 6 bases; junction bases not matched to a gene: 2. The CDR3 has 15 residues. The CDR3 spells CASSLASGSPGELFF. For the CDR3, the DNA is TGTGCCAGCAGCTTGGCTAGCGGGAGCCCCGGGGAGCTGTTTTTT.

The chain couples TRBV5-1 to TRBJ2-7; D gene ambiguous. This CDR3 region has 14 residues. V was cut by 0 bases and J by 2 bases, with 9 bases left in between. Germline CDR1 SGHRS, CDR2 YFSETQ. The CDR3: CASSLGNAPYEQYF. The CDR3 bases are TGCGCCAGCAGCTTGGGTAACGCTCCCTACGAGCAGTACTTC.

The chain joins TRBV2 to TRBJ2-7; maybe TRBD1 (6 bases). The CDR3 is 13 residues long. Germline values: CDR1 SNHLY, CDR2 FYNNEI. Trimming removed 10 bases from V and 2 bases from J, with 15 bases in between. CDR3 sequence reads: CAKQLPGAYEQYF. The CDR3 nucleotides read TGTGCCAAACAGCTACCAGGGGCCTACGAGCAGTACTTC.

A few counts support this clone. Distinct nucleotide sequences in the sample also encode this CDR3. The chain employs TRBV5-1 and TRBJ2-1, with D possibly TRBD2 on 5 matching bases. From germline, CDR1 is SGHRS and CDR2 YFSETQ. Trimming left V 0 bases short and J 7 bases short, with 5 bases between. The length of the CDR3 is 12 residues. In DNA form, the CDR3 reads TGCGCCAGCAGCTTGGGAGGGAATGAGCAGTTCTTC. This translates into CASSLGGNEQFF.

This chain uses TRBV5-1 with TRBJ2-7; D may be TRBD1 (7 bases). Trimming pared 0 bases from V and 5 bases from J, leaving 18 bases between. This CDR3 spans 16 amino acids. Looked up from germline, CDR1 is SGHRS and CDR2 is YFSETQ. Here the CDR3 DNA reads TGCGCCAGCAGCTTGGGGGCGGGACAGCCTTTCCACGAGCAGTACTTC. Residues: CASSLGAGQPFHEQYF.